This TCR beta chain was identified in a study of shared clonotypes between healthy human individuals. Study overall: Those who served as donors were a couple of women and a few men between the ages of 18 and 49.

The study's findings and limits: Clonotype sharing levels among donors were expected to vary with sequencing depth. Several donors showed sharing of approximately 5% of naive CD4 clonotypes.

The CDR3 is 13 amino acids. Deletions cut 6 bases from V and 7 bases from J, with 15 bases between. In germline, CDR1 is MDHEN, CDR2 SYDVKM. Regarding this clone: Its antigen remains unidentified.

Terminally differentiated effector memory CD45RA+ cells were left out of the naive CD8 fraction, which was CD45RO-negative and positively selected for CCR7. Replicate sorted-subset PCRs were loaded with around 200 ng DNA, about 30,000 T cell genomes. Assay used: immunoSEQ multiplex PCR; TCRdb lists only in-frame clones, some missing. The data show around 2.1 million clones, roughly 91% seen once. The sample was naive CD8+ T cells from PBMCs. The clonotype originates from a man between 18 and 35 years old in good health. Some clones in this sample may be carry-over from other donors' samples. The chain has TRBV28 and TRBJ2-5; D possibly corresponds to TRBD1 (5 bases). The CDR3 sequence is CASRRWGQGTQYF. The CDR3 bases are TGTGCCAGCAGGAGATGGGGTCAGGGGACCCAGTACTTC.